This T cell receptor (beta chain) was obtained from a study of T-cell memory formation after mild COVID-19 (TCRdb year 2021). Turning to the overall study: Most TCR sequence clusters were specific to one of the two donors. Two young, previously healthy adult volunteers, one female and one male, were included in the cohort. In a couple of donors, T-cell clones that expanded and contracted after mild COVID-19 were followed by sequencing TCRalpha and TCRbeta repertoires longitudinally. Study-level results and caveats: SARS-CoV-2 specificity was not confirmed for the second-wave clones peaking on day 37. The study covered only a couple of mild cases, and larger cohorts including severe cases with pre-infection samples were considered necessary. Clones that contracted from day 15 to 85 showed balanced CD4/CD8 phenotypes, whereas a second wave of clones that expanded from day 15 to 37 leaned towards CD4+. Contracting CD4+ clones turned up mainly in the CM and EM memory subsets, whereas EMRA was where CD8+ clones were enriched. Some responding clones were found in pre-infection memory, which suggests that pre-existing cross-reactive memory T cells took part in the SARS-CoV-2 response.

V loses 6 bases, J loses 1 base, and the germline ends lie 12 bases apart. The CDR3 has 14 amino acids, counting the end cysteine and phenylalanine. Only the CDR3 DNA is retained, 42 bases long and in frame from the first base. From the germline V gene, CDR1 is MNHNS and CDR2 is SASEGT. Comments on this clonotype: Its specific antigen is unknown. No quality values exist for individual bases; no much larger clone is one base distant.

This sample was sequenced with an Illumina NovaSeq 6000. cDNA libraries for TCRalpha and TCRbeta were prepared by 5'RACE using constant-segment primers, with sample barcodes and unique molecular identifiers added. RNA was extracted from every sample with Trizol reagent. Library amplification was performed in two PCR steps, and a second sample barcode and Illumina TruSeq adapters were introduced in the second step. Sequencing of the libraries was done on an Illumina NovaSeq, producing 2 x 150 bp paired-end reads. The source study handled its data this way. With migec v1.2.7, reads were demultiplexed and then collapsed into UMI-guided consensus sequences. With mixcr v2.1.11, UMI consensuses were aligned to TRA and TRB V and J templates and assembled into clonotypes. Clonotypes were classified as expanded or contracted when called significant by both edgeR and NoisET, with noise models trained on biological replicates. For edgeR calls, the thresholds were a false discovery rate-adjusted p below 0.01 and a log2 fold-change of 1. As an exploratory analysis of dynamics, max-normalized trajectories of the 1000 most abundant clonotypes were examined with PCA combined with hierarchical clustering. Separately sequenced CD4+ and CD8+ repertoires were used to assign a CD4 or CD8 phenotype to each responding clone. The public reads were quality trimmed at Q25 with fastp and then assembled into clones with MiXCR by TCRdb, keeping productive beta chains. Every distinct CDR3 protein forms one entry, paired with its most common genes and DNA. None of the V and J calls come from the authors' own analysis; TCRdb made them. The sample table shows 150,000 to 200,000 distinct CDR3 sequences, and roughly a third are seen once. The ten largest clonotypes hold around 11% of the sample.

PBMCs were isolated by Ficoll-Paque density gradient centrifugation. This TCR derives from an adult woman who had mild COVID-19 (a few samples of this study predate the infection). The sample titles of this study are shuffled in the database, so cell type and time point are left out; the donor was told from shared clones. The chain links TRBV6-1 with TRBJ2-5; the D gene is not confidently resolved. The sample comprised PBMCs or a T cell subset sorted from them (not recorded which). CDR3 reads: CASRASLSQETQYF. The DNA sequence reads TGTGCCAGCAGGGCCAGTCTATCCCAAGAGACCCAGTACTTC.